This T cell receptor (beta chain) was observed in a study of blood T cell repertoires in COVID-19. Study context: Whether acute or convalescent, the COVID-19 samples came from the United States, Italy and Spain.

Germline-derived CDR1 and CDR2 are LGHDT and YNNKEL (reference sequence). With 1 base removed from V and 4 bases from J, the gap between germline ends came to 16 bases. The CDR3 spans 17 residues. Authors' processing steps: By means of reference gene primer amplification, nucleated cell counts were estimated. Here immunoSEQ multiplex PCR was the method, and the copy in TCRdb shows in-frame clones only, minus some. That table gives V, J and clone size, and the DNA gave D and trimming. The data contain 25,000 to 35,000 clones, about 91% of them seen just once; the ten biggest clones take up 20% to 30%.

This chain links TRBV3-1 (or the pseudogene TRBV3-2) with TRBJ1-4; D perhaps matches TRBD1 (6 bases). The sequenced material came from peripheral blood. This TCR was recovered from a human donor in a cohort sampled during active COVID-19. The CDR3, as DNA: TGTGCCAGCAGCCAAGCCGGGGGGCGGTTGTATAATGAAAAACTGTTTTTT. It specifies CASSQAGGRLYNEKLFF.